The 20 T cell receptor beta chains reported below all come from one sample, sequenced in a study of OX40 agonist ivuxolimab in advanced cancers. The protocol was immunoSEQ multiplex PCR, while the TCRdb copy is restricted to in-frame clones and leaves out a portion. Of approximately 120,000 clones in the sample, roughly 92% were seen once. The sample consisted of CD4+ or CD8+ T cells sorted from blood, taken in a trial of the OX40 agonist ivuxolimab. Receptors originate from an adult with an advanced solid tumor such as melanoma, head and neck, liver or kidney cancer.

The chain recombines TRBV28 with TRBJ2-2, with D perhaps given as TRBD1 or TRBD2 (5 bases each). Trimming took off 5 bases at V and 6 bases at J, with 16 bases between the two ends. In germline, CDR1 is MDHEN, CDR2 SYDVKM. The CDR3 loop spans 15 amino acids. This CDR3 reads CASSPPGAGAGELFF. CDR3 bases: TGTGCCAGCAGTCCACCCGGGGCCGGGGCCGGGGAGCTGTTTTTT.

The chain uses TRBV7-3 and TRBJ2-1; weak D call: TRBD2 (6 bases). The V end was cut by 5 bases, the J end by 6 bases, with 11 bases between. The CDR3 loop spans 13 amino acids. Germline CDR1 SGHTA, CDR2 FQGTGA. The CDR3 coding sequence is TGTGCCAGCAGCGTACTAGCCGGCAATGAGCAGTTCTTC. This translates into CASSVLAGNEQFF.

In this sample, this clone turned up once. CDR3 sequence (DNA): TGTGCCATCAGTGATTCGGCTGAAGCTTTCTTT. Its translation is CAISDSAEAFF. The chain combines TRBV10-3 with TRBJ1-1, with D hard to call. CDR3 length equals 11 residues. Germline CDR1 ENHRY, CDR2 SYGVKD. The V and J ends lost 3 bases and 6 bases respectively, with 5 bases between them.

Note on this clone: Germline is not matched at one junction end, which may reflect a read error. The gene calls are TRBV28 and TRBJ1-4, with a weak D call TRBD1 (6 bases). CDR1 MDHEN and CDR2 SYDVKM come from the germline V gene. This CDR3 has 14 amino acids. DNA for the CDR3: TGTGCCAGCAGCCCGGGAGGGGGGTACGAAAAACTGTCTTTT. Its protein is CASSPGGGYEKLSF.

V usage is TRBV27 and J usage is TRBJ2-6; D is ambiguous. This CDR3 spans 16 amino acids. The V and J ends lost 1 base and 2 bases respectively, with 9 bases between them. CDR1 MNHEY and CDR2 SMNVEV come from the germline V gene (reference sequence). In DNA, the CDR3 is TGTGCCAGCAGTTTATATTCCCCCCCTGGGGCCAACGTCCTGACTTTC. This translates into CASSLYSPPGANVLTF.

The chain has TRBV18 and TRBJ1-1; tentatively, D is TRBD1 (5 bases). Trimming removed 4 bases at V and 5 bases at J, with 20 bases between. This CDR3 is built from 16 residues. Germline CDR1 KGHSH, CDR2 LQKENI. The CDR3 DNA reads TGTGCCAGCTCACGGGTGAGGGGCTCCATAGGAACTGAAGCTTTCTTT. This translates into CASSRVRGSIGTEAFF.

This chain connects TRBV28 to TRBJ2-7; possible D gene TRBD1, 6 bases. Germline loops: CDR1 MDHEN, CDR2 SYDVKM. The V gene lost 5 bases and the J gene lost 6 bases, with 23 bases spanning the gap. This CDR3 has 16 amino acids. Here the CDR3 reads CASSPSFNRAPGEQYF. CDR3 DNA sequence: TGTGCCAGCAGTCCTTCCTTTAACAGGGCGCCGGGCGAGCAGTACTTC.

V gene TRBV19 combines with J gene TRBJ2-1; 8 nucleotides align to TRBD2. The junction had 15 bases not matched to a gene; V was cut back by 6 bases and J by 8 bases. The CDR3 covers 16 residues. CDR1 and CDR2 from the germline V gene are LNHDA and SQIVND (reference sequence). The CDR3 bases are TGTGCCAGTAGAGATGGACTAGCAGGCGGAGGCGATGAGCAGTTCTTC. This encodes CASRDGLAGGGDEQFF.

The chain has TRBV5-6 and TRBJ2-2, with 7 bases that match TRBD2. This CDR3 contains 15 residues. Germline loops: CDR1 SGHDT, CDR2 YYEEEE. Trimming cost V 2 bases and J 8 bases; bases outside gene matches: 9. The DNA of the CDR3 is TGTGCCAGCAGCTTCCGCGGGAGCAGGTCGGGGGAGCTGTTTTTT. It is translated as CASSFRGSRSGELFF. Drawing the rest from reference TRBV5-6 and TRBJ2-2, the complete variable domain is DAGVTQSPTHLIKTRGQQVTLRCSPKSGHDTVSWYQQALGQGPQFIFQYYEEEERQRGNFPDRFSGHQFPNYSSELNVNALLLGDSALYLCASSFRGSRSGELFFGEGSRLTVL.

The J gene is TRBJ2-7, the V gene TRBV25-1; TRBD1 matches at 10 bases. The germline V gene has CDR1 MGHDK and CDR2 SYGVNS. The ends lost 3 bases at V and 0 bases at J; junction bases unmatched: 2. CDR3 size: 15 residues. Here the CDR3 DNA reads TGTGCCAGCAGTGACGACAGGGGGCCCTCCTACGAGCAGTACTTC. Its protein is CASSDDRGPSYEQYF.

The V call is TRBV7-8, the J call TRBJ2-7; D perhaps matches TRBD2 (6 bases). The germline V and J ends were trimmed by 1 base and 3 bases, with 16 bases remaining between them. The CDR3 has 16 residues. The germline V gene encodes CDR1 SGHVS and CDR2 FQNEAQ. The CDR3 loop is CASSLGAGGTLYEQYF. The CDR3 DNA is TGTGCCAGCAGCTTAGGGGCCGGGGGTACCCTCTACGAGCAGTACTTC. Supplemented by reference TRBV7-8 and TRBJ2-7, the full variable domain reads GAGVSQSPRYKVAKRGQDVALRCDPISGHVSLFWYQQALGQGPEFLTYFQNEAQLDKSGLPSDRFFAERPEGSVSTLKIQRTQQEDSAVYLCASSLGAGGTLYEQYFGPGTRLTVT.

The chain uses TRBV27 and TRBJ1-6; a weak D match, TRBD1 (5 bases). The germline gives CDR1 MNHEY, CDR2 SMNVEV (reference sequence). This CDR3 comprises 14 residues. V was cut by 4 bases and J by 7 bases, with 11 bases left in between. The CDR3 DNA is TGTGCCAGCAGTTCAGGGTGGGCCAATTCACCCCTCCACTTT. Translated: CASSSGWANSPLHF.

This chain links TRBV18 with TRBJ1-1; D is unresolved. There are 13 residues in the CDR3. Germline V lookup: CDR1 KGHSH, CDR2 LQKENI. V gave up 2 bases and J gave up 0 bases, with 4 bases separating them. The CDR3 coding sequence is TGTGCCAGCTCACCAGAGATGAACACTGAAGCTTTCTTT. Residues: CASSPEMNTEAFF.

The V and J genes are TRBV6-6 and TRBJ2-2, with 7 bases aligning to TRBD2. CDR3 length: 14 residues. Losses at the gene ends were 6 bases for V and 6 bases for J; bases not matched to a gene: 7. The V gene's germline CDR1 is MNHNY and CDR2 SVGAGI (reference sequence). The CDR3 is CASRERERSGELFF. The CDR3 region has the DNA TGTGCCAGCAGGGAGCGGGAAAGGTCCGGGGAGCTGTTTTTT.

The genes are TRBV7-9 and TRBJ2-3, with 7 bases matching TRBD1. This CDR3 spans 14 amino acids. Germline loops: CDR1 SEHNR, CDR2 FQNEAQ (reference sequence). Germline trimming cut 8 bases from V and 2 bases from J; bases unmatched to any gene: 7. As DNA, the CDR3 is TGTGCCAGCTCCCTACAGGGGCTCACAGATACGCAGTATTTT. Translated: CASSLQGLTDTQYF.

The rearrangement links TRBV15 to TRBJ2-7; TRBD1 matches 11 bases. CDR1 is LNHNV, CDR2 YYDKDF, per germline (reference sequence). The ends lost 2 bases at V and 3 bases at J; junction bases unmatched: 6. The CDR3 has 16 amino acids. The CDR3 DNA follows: TGTGCCACCAGCAGACCAGGACAGGGGGCAAACTACGAGCAGTACTTC. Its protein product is CATSRPGQGANYEQYF.

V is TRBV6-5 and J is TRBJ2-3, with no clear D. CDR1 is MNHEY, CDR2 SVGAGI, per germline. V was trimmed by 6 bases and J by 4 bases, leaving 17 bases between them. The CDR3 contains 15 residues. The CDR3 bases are TGTGCCAGCAGCCCCTATCCAGACGAGGCAGATACGCAGTATTTT. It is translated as CASSPYPDEADTQYF.

The CDR3 bases are TGTGCCAGCAGTGAAGCATCGACATGGAGAGGCTACGAGCAGTACTTC. Its translation: CASSEASTWRGYEQYF. The chain is built from TRBV6-1 and TRBJ2-5; D is uncertain. The last part of the DNA fits TRBJ2-7 better; the J call may be wrong. This CDR3 region has 16 residues. Germline CDR1 MNHNS, CDR2 SASEGT.

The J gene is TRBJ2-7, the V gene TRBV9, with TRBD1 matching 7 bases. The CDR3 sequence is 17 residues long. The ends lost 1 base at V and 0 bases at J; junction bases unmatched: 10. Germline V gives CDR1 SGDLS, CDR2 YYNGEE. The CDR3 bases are TGTGCCAGCAGCGTATGCCGACAGGGCGGCGCCTCCTACGAGCAGTACTTC. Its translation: CASSVCRQGGASYEQYF.

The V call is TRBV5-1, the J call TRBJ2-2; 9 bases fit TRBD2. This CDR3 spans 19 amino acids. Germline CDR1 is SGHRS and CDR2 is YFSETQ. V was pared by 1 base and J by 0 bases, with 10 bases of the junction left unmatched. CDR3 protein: CASSLRGVAGAPNTGELFF. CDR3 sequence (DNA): TGCGCCAGCAGCTTGAGGGGGGTAGCGGGAGCCCCGAACACCGGGGAGCTGTTTTTT.